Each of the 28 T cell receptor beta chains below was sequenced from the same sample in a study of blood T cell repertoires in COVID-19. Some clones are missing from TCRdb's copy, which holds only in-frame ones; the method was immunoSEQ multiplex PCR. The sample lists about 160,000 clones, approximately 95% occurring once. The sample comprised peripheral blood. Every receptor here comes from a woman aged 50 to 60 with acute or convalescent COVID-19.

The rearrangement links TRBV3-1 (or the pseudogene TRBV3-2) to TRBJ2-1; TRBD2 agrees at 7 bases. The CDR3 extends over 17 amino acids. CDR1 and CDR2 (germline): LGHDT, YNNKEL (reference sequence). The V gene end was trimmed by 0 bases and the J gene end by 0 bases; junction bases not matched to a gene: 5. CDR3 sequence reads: CASSQDSRGSSYNEQFF. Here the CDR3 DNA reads TGTGCCAGCAGCCAAGATAGTCGCGGGAGCTCCTACAATGAGCAGTTCTTC.

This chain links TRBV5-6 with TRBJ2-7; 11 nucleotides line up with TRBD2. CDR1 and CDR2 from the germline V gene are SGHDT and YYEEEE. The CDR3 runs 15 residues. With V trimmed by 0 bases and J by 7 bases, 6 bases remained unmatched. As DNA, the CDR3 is TGTGCCAGCAGCTTGGGGACTAGCGGGTTTGGGGAGCAGTACTTC. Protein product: CASSLGTSGFGEQYF.

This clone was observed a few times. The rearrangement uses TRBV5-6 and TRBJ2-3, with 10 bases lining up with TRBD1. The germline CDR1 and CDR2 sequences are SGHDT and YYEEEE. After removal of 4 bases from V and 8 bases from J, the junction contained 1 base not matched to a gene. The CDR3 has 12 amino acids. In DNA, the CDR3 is TGTGCCAGCAGCGGGGACAGGGGTACGCAGTATTTT. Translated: CASSGDRGTQYF.

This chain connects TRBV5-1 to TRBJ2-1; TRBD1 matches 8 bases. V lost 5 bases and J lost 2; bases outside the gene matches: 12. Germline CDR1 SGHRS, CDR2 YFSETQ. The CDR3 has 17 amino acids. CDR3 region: CASRPNRGRSPYNEQFF. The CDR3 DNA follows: TGCGCCAGCAGACCCAACAGGGGGAGGTCCCCCTACAATGAGCAGTTCTTC.

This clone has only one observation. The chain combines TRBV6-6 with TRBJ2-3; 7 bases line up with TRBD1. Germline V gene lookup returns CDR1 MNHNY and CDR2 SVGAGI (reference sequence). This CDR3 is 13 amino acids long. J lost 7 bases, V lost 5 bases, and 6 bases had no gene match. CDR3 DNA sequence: TGTGCCAGCAGTATAACAGGGGAAAATACGCAGTATTTT. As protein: CASSITGENTQYF.

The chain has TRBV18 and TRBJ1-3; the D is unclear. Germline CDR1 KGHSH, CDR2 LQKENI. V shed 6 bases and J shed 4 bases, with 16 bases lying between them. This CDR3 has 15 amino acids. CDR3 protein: CASSKPGSAGNTIYF. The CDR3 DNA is TGTGCCAGCTCCAAGCCCGGTAGCGCCGGAAACACCATATATTTT.

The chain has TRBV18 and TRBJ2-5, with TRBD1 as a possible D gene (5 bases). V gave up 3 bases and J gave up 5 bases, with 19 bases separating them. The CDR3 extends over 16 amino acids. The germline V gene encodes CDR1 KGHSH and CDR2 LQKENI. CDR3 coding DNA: TGTGCCAGCTCACCCATGGCAGGGTCCATTTTGGAGACCCAGTACTTC. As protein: CASSPMAGSILETQYF.

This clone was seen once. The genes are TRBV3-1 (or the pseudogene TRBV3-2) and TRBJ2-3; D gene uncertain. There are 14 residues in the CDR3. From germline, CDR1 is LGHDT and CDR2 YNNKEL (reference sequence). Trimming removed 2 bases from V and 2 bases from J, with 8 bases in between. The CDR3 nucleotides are TGTGCCAGCAGCCAACAGATGGTCACAGATACGCAGTATTTT. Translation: CASSQQMVTDTQYF.

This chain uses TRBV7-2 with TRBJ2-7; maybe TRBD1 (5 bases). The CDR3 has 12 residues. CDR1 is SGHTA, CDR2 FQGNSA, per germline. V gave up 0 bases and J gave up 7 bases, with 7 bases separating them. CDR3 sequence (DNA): TGTGCCAGCAGCTTAGCGGACAAAGAGCAGTACTTC. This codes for CASSLADKEQYF. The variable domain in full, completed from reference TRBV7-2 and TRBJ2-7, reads GAGVSQSPSNKVTEKGKDVELRCDPISGHTALYWYRQSLGQGLEFLIYFQGNSAPDKSGLPSDRFSAERTGGSVSTLTIQRTQQEDSAVYLCASSLADKEQYFGPGTRLTVT.

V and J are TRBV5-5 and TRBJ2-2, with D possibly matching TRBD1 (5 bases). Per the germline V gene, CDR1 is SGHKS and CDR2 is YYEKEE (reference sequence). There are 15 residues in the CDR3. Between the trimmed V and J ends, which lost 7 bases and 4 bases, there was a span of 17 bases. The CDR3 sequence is CASWTLGQGTGELFF. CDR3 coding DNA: TGTGCCAGCTGGACCCTGGGGCAGGGCACCGGGGAGCTGTTTTTT.

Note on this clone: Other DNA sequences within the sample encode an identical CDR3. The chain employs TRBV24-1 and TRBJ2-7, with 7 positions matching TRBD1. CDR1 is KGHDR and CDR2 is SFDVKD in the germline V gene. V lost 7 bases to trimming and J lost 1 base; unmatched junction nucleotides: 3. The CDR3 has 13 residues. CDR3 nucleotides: TGTGCCACCAGCAGGACAGGATCCTACGAGCAGTACTTC. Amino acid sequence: CATSRTGSYEQYF.

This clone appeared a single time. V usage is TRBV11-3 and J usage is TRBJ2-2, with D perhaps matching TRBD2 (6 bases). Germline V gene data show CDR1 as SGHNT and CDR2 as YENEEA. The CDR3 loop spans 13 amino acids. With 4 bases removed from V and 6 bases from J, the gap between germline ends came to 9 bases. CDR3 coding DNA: TGTGCCAGCAGCTCAGGGACTGCCGGGGAGCTGTTTTTT. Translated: CASSSGTAGELFF. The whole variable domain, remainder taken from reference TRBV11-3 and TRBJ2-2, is EAGVVQSPRYKIIEKKQPVAFWCNPISGHNTLYWYLQNLGQGPELLIRYENEEAVDDSQLPKDRFSAERLKGVDSTLKIQPAELGDSAVYLCASSSGTAGELFFGEGSRLTVL.

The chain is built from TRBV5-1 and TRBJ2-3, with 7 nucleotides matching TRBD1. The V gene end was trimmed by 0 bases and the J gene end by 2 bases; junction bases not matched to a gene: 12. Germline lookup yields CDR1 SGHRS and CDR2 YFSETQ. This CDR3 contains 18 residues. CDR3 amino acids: CASSLGLQGIGLTDTQYF. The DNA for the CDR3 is TGCGCCAGCAGCTTGGGACTACAGGGGATCGGGCTCACAGATACGCAGTATTTT. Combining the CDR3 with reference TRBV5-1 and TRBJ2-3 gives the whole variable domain KAGVTQTPRYLIKTRGQQVTLSCSPISGHRSVSWYQQTPGQGLQFLFEYFSETQRNKGNFPGRFSGRQFSNSRSEMNVSTLELGDSALYLCASSLGLQGIGLTDTQYFGPGTRLTVL.

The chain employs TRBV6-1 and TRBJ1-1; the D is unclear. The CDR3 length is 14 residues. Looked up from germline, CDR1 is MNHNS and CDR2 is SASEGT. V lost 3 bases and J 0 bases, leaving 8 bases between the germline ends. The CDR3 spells CASSDPGLNTEAFF. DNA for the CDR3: TGTGCCAGCAGTGATCCCGGTTTGAACACTGAAGCTTTCTTT.

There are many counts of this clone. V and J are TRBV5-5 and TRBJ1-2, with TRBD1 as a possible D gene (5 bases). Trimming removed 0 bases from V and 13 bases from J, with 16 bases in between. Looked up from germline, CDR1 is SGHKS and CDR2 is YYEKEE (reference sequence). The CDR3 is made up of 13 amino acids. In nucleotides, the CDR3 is TGTGCCAGCAGCTTGGATTACGGAATGGGGCTCACCTTC. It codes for CASSLDYGMGLTF. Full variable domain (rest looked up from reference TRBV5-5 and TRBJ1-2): DAGVTQSPTHLIKTRGQQVTLRCSPISGHKSVSWYQQVLGQGPQFIFQYYEKEERGRGNFPDRFSARQFPNYSSELNVNALLLGDSALYLCASSLDYGMGLTFGSGTRLTVV.

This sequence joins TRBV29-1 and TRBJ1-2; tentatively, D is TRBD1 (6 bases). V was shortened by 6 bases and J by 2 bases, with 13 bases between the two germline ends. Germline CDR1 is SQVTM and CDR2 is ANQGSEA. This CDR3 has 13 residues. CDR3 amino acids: CSVVRGSNYGYTF. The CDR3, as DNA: TGCAGCGTCGTCAGGGGTTCGAACTATGGCTACACCTTC.

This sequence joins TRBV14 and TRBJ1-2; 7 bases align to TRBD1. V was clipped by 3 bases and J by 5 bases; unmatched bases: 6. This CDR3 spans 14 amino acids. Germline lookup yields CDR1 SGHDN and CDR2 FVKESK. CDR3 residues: CASSQGTATYGYTF. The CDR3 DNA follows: TGTGCCAGCAGCCAGGGGACAGCGACATATGGCTACACCTTC.

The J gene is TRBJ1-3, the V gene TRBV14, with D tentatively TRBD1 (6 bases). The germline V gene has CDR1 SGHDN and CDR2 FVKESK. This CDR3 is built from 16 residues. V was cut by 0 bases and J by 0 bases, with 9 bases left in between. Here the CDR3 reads CASSQDGGSSGNTIYF. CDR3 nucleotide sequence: TGTGCCAGCAGCCAAGATGGGGGCAGCTCTGGAAACACCATATATTTT.

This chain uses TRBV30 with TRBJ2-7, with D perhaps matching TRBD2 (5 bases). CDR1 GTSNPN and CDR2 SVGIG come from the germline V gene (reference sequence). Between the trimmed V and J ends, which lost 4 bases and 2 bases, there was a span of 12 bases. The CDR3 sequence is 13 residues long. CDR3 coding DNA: TGTGCCTGGATCGGCGGGTTCCCCTACGAGCAGTACTTC. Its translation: CAWIGGFPYEQYF. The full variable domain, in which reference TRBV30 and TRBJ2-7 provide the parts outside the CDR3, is SQTIHQWPATLVQPVGSPLSLECTVEGTSNPNLYWYRQAAGRGLQLLFYSVGIGQISSEVPQNLSASRPQDRQFILSSKKLLLSDSGFYLCAWIGGFPYEQYFGPGTRLTVT.

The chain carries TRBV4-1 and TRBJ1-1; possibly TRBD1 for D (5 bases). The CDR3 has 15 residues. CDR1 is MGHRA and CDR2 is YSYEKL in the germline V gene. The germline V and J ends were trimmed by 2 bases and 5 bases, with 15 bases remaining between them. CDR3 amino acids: CASSQSPREITEAFF. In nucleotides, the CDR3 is TGCGCCAGCAGCCAAAGTCCCAGGGAAATTACTGAAGCTTTCTTT.

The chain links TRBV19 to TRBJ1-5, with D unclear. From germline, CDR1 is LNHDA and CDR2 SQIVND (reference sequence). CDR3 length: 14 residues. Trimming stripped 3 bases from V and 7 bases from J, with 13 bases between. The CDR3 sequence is CASSIEAGGQPQHF. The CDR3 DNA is TGTGCCAGTAGTATTGAGGCAGGAGGACAGCCCCAGCATTTT.

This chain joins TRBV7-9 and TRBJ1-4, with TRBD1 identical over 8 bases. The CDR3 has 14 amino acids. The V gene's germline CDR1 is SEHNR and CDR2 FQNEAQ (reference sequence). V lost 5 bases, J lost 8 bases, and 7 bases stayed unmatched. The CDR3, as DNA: TGTGCCAGCAGCACCGGACAGGGATACGAAAAACTGTTTTTT. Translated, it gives CASSTGQGYEKLFF.

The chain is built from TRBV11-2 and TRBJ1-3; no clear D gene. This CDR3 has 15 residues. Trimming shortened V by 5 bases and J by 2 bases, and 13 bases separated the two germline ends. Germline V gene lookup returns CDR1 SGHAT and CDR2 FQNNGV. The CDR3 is CASSQHDSPGNTIYF. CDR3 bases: TGTGCCAGCAGCCAACACGACTCCCCTGGAAACACCATATATTTT.

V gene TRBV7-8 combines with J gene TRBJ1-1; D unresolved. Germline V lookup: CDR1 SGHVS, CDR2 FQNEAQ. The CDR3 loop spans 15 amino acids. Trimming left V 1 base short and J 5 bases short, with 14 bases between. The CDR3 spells CASSLVAVEGTEAFF. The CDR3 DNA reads TGTGCCAGCAGCTTAGTTGCAGTCGAGGGAACTGAAGCTTTCTTT. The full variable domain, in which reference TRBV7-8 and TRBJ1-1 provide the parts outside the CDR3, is GAGVSQSPRYKVAKRGQDVALRCDPISGHVSLFWYQQALGQGPEFLTYFQNEAQLDKSGLPSDRFFAERPEGSVSTLKIQRTQQEDSAVYLCASSLVAVEGTEAFFGQGTRLTVV.

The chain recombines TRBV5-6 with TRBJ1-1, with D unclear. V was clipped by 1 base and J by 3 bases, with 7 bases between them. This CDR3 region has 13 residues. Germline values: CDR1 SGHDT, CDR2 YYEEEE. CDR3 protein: CASSLTVYTEAFF. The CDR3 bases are TGTGCCAGCAGCTTGACAGTGTACACTGAAGCTTTCTTT. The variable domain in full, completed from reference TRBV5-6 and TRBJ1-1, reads DAGVTQSPTHLIKTRGQQVTLRCSPKSGHDTVSWYQQALGQGPQFIFQYYEEEERQRGNFPDRFSGHQFPNYSSELNVNALLLGDSALYLCASSLTVYTEAFFGQGTRLTVV.

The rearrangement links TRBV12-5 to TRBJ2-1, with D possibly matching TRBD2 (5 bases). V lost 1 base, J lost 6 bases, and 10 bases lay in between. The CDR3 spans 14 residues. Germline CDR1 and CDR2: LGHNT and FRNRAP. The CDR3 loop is CASGLELVGNEQFF. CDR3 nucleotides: TGTGCTAGTGGTTTGGAACTAGTGGGCAATGAGCAGTTCTTC.

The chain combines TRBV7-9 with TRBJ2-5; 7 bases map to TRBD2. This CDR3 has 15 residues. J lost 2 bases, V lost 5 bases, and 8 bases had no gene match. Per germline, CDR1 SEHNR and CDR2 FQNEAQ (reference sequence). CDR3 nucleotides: TGTGCCAGCAGCCCAGTGGGACTACTACAAGAGACCCAGTACTTC. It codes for CASSPVGLLQETQYF.

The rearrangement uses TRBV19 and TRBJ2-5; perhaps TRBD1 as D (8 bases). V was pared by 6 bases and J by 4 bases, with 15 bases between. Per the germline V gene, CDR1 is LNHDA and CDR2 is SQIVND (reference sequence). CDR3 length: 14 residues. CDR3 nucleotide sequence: TGTGCCAGTAGCAGAAACAGGGGGGGAGAGACCCAGTACTTC. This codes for CASSRNRGGETQYF.